The clone carrying this T cell receptor beta chain showed up just a few times. Its target is not known. All donors with ophthalmopathy were recorded as having moderate-to-severe activity, CAS ≥3, NOSPECS ≥4 and a duration under 3 months. The CDR3 is 15 residues long. The V end lost 5 bases, the J end lost 1 base, and 14 bases lay between the germline ends. In germline, CDR1 is SGHNT, CDR2 YENEEA. Amplifying from RNA transcripts, the study obtained TCR beta CDR3 regions. A first-round RT-PCR used HTBI primers, followed by a second-round multiplex PCR. TCRdb fed the multiplex PCR reads into MiXCR, producing one record per CDR3 protein. The sample includes roughly 480,000 distinct CDR3 sequences, around an eighth of them seen just once. This sample was included in a study of Graves' ophthalmopathy and Graves' hyperthyroidism. Study-wide results and caveats: Among expanded thyroid clonotypes above 0.001 frequency, most also occurred in blood.

Material: blood. V and J are TRBV11-3 and TRBJ2-5; tentative D call: TRBD1 (6 bases). The sequence came from a woman aged 30 to 39 with Graves' ophthalmopathy. CDR3 sequence reads: CASSPQGTPQETQYF. The CDR3, as DNA: TGTGCCAGCAGCCCGCAGGGGACCCCCCAAGAGACCCAGTACTTC.